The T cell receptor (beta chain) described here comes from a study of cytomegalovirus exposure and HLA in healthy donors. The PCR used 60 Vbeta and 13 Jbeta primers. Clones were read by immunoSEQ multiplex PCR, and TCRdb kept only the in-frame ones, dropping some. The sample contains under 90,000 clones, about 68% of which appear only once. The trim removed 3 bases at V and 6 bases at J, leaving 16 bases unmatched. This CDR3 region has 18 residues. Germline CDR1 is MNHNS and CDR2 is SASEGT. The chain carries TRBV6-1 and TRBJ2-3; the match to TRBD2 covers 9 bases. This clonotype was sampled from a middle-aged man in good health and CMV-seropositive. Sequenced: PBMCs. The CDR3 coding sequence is TGTGCCAGCAGTGAGAAACCTTTCGCGGGGGGGCCGCTGGATACGCAGTATTTT. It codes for CASSEKPFAGGPLDTQYF.